Presented here are 5 T cell receptor beta chains from one specimen sequenced in a study of regulatory T cells in long-lasting Graves disease. Building the TCR beta libraries relied on iRepertoire HTBI primers, and CDR3 regions underwent Arm-PCR. Using its own MiXCR run on the multiplex PCR reads, TCRdb lists one record per CDR3 protein. This table holds more than 300,000 distinct CDR3 sequences, approximately 23% found once. Regarding time point: persistent/refractory GD, antithyroid drugs over 5 years with positive TRAb. There was RNA extracted from PBMCs, and the TCR library was made from it. The source material was peripheral blood mononuclear cells (PBMCs), sampled when the disease was refractory, from a patient treated with antithyroid drugs. These TCRs come from a woman aged 40 to 50 with Graves disease.

This clonotype was observed at least ten times. This CDR3 reads CASSLSGVTEAFF. The CDR3 region has the DNA TGTGCCAGCAGTTTATCGGGGGTCACTGAAGCTTTCTTT. The J gene is TRBJ1-1, the V gene TRBV7-3, with TRBD1 as a possible D gene (5 bases). Trimming took 6 bases from V and 4 from J, leaving 12 bases between them. Germline loops: CDR1 SGHTA, CDR2 FQGTGA. This CDR3 has 13 residues.

The chain combines TRBV5-1 with TRBJ2-1, with 7 bases fitting TRBD2. The CDR3 is made up of 16 amino acids. Germline CDR1 SGHRS, CDR2 YFSETQ. Trimming took 2 bases from V and 9 from J; bases not matched to a gene: 14. The CDR3 coding sequence is TGCGCCAGCAGCTTCCTCGGGGTTGGCGGGAGTGTTGAGCAGTTCTTC. This codes for CASSFLGVGGSVEQFF.

This chain connects TRBV2 to TRBJ2-1, with D perhaps TRBD2 (6 bases). The CDR3 totals 14 residues. Germline lookup yields CDR1 SNHLY and CDR2 FYNNEI. The V end lost 7 bases, the J end lost 6 bases, and 16 bases lay between the germline ends. The CDR3 loop reads CASKLAARANEQFF. The DNA of the CDR3 is TGTGCCAGCAAATTAGCGGCGAGGGCCAATGAGCAGTTCTTC.

The chain links TRBV28 to TRBJ2-3; 7 bases agree with TRBD2. Germline values: CDR1 MDHEN, CDR2 SYDVKM. V lost 3 bases and J lost 10; bases outside the gene matches: 13. The CDR3 has 15 residues. Here the CDR3 reads CASSLGGTLSRSQYF. The CDR3 DNA reads as TGTGCCAGCAGTTTGGGGGGGACCCTAAGCCGTTCGCAGTATTTT.

There are many counts of this clonotype. This sequence joins TRBV7-8 and TRBJ1-1; D remains ambiguous. The germline V gene encodes CDR1 SGHVS and CDR2 FQNEAQ. The CDR3 length is 14 residues. V lost 0 bases and J 8 bases, leaving 13 bases between the germline ends. The DNA of the CDR3 is TGTGCCAGCAGCTTAGCACCGGGAGTATTCGAAGCTTTCTTT. Its translation: CASSLAPGVFEAFF.